The 5 T cell receptor beta chains below all came from one sample that was sequenced in a study of post-analysis software for immune sequencing data. Study results and limitations: Five or six TRBV segments appeared more often in patients than in controls, and TRBV5-6, TRBV5-1 and TRBV20-1 were among these.

cDNA libraries of TCR beta carried unique molecular identifiers. TCRdb recomputed calls from the PCR reads with MiXCR, one row per CDR3 protein. Counted here are fewer than 850,000 distinct CDR3 sequences, roughly 29% occurring once; the ten biggest clones make up around 0.56%. Their recognized antigens are unknown. The sequenced sample consisted of blood. These receptors originate from a girl aged 5 to 17 with multiple sclerosis.

The chain combines TRBV10-1 with TRBJ2-1; D perhaps matches TRBD2 (5 bases). The CDR3 loop spans 16 amino acids. The V gene lost 3 bases and the J gene lost 6 bases, with 18 bases spanning the gap. Looked up from germline, CDR1 is WNHNN and CDR2 is SYGVQD (reference sequence). The chain's CDR3 is CASSDRGFLGGNEQFF. The CDR3 DNA is TGCGCCAGCAGTGATCGGGGATTCTTGGGTGGCAATGAGCAGTTCTTC.

V is TRBV3-1 and J is TRBJ2-3, with 7 nucleotides matching TRBD2. This CDR3 region has 17 residues. CDR1 and CDR2 from the germline V gene are LGHDT and YNNKEL (reference sequence). Germline trimming cut 4 bases from V and 3 bases from J; bases unmatched to any gene: 13. The CDR3 DNA reads as TGTGCCAGCAGCCCGCCGCGGCGGGGGATCGGAACAGATACGCAGTATTTT. Translation: CASSPPRRGIGTDTQYF.

To note about this clonotype: A much larger clone is a single base away; this may be a read error. The chain is built from TRBV6-6 and TRBJ2-7; 10 nucleotides match TRBD1. This CDR3 comprises 17 residues. Trimming cost V 2 bases and J 7 bases; bases outside gene matches: 14. Looked up from germline, CDR1 is MNHNY and CDR2 is SVGAGI (reference sequence). Here the CDR3 reads CASSYPDRGLRTNEQYF. The CDR3 DNA follows: TGTGCCAGCAGTTACCCAGACAGGGGGCTGCGTACTAATGAGCAGTACTTC.

The CDR3: CASSPPGFPNYGYTF. The CDR3 nucleotides are TGTGCCAGCAGCCCCCCGGGTTTTCCTAACTATGGCTACACCTTC. The genes are TRBV7-2 and TRBJ1-2; D remains ambiguous. CDR1 is SGHTA, CDR2 FQGNSA, per germline. The V end was cut by 5 bases, the J end by 0 bases, with 13 bases between. This CDR3 spans 15 amino acids.

The CDR3 loop reads CASSHLGQGKRSGYTF. DNA of the CDR3: TGCGCCAGCAGCCACCTAGGACAGGGGAAGAGGAGTGGCTACACCTTC. The chain recombines TRBV4-3 with TRBJ1-2; 9 bases match TRBD1. Germline CDR1 reads LGHNA; CDR2 reads YSLEER. The CDR3 contains 16 residues. J was trimmed by 7 bases and V by 3 bases; bases with no gene match: 12.